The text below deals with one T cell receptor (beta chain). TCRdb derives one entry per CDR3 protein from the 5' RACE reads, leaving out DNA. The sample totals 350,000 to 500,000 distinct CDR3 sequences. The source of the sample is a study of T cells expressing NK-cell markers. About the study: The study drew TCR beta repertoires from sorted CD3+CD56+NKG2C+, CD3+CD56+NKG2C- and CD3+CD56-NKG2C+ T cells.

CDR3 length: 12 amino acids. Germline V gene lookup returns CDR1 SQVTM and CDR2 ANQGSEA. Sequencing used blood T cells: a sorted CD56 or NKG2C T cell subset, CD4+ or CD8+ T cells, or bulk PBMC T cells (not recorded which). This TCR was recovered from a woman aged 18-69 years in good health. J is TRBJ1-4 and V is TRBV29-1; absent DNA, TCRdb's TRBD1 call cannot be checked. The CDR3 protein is CSVSQGDEKLFF.